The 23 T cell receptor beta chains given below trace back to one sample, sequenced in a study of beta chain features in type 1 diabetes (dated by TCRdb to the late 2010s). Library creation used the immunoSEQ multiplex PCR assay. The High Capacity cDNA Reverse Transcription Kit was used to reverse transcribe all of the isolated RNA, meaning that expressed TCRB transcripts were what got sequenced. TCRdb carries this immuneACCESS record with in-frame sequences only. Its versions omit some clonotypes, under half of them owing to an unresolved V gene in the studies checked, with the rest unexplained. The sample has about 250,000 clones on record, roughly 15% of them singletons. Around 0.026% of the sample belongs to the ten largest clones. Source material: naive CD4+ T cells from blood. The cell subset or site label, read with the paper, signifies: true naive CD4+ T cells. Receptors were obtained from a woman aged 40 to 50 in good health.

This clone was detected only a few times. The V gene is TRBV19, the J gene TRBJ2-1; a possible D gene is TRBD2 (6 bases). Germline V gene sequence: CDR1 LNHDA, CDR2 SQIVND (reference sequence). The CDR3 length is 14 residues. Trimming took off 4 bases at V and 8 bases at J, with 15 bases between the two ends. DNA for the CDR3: TGTGCCAGTAGTACTCGGCGGGGAGGCCATGAGCAGTTCTTC. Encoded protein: CASSTRRGGHEQFF.

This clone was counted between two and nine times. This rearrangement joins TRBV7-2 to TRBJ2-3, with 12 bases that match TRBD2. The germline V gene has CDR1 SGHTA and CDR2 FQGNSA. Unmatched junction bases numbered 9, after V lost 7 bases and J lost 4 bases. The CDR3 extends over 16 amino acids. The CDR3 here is CASTLATSGGPDTQYF. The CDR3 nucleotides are TGTGCCAGCACCTTGGCGACTAGCGGGGGCCCAGATACGCAGTATTTT.

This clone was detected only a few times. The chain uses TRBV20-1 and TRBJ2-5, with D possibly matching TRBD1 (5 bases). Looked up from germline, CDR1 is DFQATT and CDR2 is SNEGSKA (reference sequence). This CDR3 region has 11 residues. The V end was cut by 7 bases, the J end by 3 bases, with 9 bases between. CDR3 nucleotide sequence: TGCAGTGTGGGCAGGGAAGAGACCCAGTACTTC. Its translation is CSVGREETQYF.

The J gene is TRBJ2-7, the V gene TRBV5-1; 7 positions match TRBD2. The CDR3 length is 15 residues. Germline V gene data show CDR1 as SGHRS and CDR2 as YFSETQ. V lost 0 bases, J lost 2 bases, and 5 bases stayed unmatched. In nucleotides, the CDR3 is TGCGCCAGCAGCTTGGTGGCGGGAGTTACCTACGAGCAGTACTTC. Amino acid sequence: CASSLVAGVTYEQYF.

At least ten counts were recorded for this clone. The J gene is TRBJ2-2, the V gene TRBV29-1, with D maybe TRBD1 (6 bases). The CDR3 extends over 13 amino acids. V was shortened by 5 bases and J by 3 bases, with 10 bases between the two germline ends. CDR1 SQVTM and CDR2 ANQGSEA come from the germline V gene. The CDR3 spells CSVFGTYTGELFF. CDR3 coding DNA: TGCAGCGTTTTCGGGACATACACCGGGGAGCTGTTTTTT.

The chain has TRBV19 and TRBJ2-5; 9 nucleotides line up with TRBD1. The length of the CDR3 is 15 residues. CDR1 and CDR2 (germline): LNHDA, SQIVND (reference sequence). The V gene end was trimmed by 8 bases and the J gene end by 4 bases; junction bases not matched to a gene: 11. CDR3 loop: CASRLSGTGTETQYF. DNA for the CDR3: TGTGCCAGTCGGCTCTCCGGGACAGGGACAGAGACCCAGTACTTC.

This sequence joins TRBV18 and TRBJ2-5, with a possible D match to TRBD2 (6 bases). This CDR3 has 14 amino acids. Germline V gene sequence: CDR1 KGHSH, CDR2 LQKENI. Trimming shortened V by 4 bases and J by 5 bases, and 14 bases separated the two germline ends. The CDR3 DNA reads TGTGCCAGCTCACAAACAGGAGGGCAGGAGACCCAGTACTTC. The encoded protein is CASSQTGGQETQYF.

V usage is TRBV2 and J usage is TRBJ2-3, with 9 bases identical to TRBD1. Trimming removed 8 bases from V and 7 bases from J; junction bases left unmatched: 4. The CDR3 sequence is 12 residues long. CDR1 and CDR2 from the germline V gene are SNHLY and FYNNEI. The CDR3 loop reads CASGDRANTQYF. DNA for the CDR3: TGTGCCAGCGGGGACAGGGCCAATACGCAGTATTTT.

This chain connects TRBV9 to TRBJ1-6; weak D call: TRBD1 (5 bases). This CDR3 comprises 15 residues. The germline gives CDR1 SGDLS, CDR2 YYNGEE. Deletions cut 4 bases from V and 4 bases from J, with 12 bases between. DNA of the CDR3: TGTGCCAGCAGCACGACTTCAGGGTATAATTCACCCCTCCACTTT. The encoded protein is CASSTTSGYNSPLHF.

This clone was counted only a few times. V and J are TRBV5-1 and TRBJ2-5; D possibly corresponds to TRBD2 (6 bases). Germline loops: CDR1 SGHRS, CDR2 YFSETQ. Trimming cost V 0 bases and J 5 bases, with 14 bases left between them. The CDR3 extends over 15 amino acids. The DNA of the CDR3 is TGCGCCAGCAGCTTGGCCGGGGGTCTTCGTGAGACCCAGTACTTC. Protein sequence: CASSLAGGLRETQYF.

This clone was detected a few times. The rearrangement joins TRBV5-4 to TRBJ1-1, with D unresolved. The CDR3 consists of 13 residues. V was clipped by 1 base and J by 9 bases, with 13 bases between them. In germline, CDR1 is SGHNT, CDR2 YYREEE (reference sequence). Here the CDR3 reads CASSLSSAGKAFF. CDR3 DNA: TGTGCCAGCAGCTTGAGCTCGGCAGGTAAAGCTTTCTTT.

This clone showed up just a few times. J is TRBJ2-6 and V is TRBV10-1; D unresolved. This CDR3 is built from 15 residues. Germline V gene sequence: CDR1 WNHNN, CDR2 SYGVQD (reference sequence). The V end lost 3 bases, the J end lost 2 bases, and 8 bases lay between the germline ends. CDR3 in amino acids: CASSDLRAGANVLTF. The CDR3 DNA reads TGCGCCAGCAGTGACCTTCGAGCTGGGGCCAACGTCCTGACTTTC.

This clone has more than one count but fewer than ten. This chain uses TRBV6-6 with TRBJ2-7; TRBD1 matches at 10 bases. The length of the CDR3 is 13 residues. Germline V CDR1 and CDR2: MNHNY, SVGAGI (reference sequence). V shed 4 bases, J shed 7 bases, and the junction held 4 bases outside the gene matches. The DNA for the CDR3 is TGTGCCAGCAGTTTTAGGACAGGGGGGGAGCAGTACTTC. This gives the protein CASSFRTGGEQYF.

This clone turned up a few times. The CDR3 DNA follows: TGTGCCAGCAGCTTGGGACTAAGGGGGACCGGGGAGCTGTTTTTT. This codes for CASSLGLRGTGELFF. This rearrangement joins TRBV7-2 to TRBJ2-2, with D tentatively TRBD2 (7 bases). The CDR3 totals 15 residues. CDR1 and CDR2 from the germline V gene are SGHTA and FQGNSA. V lost 3 bases and J lost 5, with 13 bases in between.

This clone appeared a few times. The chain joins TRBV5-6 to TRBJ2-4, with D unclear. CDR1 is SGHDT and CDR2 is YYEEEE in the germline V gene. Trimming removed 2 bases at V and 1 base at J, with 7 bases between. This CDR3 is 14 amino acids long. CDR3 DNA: TGTGCCAGCAGCTTAGCATTGGCCAAAAACATTCAGTACTTC. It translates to CASSLALAKNIQYF.

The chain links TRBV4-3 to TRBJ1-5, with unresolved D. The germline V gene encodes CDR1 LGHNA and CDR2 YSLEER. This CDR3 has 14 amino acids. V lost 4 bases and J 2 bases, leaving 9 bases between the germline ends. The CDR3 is CASSLSGGNQPQHF. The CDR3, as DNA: TGCGCCAGCAGCCTTTCGGGAGGCAATCAGCCCCAGCATTTT.

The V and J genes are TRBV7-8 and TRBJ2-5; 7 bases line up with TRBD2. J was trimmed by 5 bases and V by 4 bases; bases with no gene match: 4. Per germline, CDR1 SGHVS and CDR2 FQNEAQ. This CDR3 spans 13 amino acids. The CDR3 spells CASSSTSLETQYF. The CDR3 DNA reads TGTGCCAGCAGCTCGACTAGCTTGGAGACCCAGTACTTC.

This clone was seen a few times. The CDR3 nucleotides read TGTGCCAGCAGCATGCAGGTCCAAGACGAGCAGTACTTC. Translation: CASSMQVQDEQYF. The chain joins TRBV5-4 to TRBJ2-5; D call uncertain. TRBJ2-7 explains the end of the DNA better; the J call may be wrong. This CDR3 is 13 amino acids long. Germline loops: CDR1 SGHNT, CDR2 YYREEE (reference sequence).

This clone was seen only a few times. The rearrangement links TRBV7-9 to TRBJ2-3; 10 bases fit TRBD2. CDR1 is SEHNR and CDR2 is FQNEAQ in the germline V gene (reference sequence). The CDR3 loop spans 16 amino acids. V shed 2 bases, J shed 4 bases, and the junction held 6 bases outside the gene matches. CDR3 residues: CASSLKASGGPDTQYF. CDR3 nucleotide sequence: TGTGCCAGCAGCTTAAAGGCTAGCGGGGGCCCAGATACGCAGTATTTT.

The CDR3, as DNA: TGTGCCAGCTCACCGGGTGACAGGGTGGGAACTGAAGCTTTCTTT. It is translated as CASSPGDRVGTEAFF. This sequence joins TRBV18 and TRBJ1-1; 7 positions agree with TRBD1. The length of the CDR3 is 15 residues. The germline V gene encodes CDR1 KGHSH and CDR2 LQKENI. Trimming at V came to 3 bases and at J to 5 bases, leaving 9 bases not matched to a gene.

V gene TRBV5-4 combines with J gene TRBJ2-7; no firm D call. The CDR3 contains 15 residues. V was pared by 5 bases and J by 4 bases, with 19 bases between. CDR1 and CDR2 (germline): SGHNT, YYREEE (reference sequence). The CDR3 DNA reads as TGTGCCAGCAGTTCGCTCGCACGGAGCCCTTACGAGCAGTACTTC. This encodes CASSSLARSPYEQYF.

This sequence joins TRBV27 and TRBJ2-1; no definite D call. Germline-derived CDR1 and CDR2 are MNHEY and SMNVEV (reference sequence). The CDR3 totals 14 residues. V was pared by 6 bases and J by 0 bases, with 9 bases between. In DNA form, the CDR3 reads TGTGCCAGCAGATACCTCAGCTCCTACAATGAGCAGTTCTTC. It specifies CASRYLSSYNEQFF.

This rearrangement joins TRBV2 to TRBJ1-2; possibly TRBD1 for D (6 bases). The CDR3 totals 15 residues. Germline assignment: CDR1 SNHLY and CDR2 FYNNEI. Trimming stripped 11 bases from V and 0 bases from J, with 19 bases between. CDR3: CASEGQGLANYGYTF. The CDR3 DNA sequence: TGTGCCTCCGAGGGTCAGGGGTTAGCTAACTATGGCTACACCTTC.